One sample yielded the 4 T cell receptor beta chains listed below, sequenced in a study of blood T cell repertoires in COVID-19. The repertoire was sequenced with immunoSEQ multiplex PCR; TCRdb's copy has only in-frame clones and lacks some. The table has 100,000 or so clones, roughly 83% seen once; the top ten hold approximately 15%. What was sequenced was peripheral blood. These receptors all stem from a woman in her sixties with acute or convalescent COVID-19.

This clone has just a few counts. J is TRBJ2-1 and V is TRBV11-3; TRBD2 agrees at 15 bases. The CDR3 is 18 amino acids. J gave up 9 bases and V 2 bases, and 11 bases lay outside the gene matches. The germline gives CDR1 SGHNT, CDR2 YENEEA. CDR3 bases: TGTGCCAGCAGCTTAACCTTCGGACTAGCGGGGGGGCCGGGTGAGCAGTTCTTC. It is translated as CASSLTFGLAGGPGEQFF.

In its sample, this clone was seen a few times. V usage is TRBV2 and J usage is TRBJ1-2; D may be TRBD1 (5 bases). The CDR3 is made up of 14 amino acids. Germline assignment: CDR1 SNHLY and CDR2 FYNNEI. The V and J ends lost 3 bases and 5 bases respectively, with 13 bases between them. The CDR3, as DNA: TGTGCCAGCAGTGAGATGGGGCTCCAATATGGCTACACCTTC. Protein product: CASSEMGLQYGYTF.

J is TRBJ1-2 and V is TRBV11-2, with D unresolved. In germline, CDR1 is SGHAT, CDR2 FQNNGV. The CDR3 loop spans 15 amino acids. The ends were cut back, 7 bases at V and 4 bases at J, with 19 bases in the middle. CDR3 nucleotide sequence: TGTGCCAGCACCTCCCTGGCCAGGTCCGGCTATGGCTACACCTTC. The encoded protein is CASTSLARSGYGYTF.

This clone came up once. The CDR3 region is CASSFSREQYF. DNA of the CDR3: TGTGCCAGCAGTTTTTCCCGCGAGCAGTACTTC. The J gene is TRBJ2-7, the V gene TRBV28, with D hard to call. CDR3 size: 11 residues. Germline CDR1 MDHEN, CDR2 SYDVKM. The ends were cut back, 3 bases at V and 6 bases at J, with 6 bases in the middle. The full variable domain, in which reference TRBV28 and TRBJ2-7 provide the parts outside the CDR3, is DVKVTQSSRYLVKRTGEKVFLECVQDMDHENMFWYRQDPGLGLRLIYFSYDVKMKEKGDIPEGYSVSREKKERFSLILESASTNQTSMYLCASSFSREQYFGPGTRLTVT.